Detailed here is one TCR beta chain. Germline V gene lookup returns CDR1 MNHNY and CDR2 SVGAGI (reference sequence). The CDR3 consists of 15 residues. With 5 bases clipped from V and 0 bases from J, the junction kept 3 bases outside the gene matches. The sample comes from a study of glioma-infiltrating T cells after dendritic cell vaccination. The overall study: Patients received autologous tumor lysate-pulsed dendritic cell vaccination between the early 2000s and the early 2010s.

Amplification used 60 V beta primers and 13 J beta primers. Libraries were prepared by immunoSEQ multiplex PCR; TCRdb keeps only in-frame clonotypes and omits some of them. The sample holds about 73,000 clones; about four fifths are singletons and the top ten take 2.1%. Patients had residual fresh-frozen tumor tissue and more than two years of survival data. Blood PBMC samples: pre-vaccination, two weeks post third vaccination, and at tumor progression. The sequence came from a human donor with glioblastoma. The chain recombines TRBV6-6 with TRBJ2-2, with 7 bases matching TRBD1. This sample comprised blood, obtained before dendritic cell vaccination. This CDR3 reads CASSGGQPNTGELFF. CDR3 nucleotide sequence: TGTGCCAGCAGTGGGGGACAGCCGAACACCGGGGAGCTGTTTTTT.